This TCR beta chain stems from a study of blood T cell repertoires in COVID-19. Study-wide context: The study drew acute and convalescent COVID-19 samples from the United States, Italy and Spain. The cDNA or gDNA used as material had been derived from T cells, B-cell-depleted T cells, or PBMCs.

Profiling relied on immunoSEQ multiplex PCR, and the TCRdb table lists in-frame clones only, not all of them. Here the sample spans 250,000 or so clones, about nine tenths being singletons. Clinical histories supplied by participants themselves formed the basis of cohort assignment. Two negative PCRs, clearance, or symptom resolution had been documented for recovered Cohort 3 donors. Per the germline V gene, CDR1 is PRHDT and CDR2 is FYEKMQ (reference sequence). This CDR3 has 14 amino acids. The V end lost 5 bases, the J end lost 0 bases, and 11 bases lay between the germline ends. This clone was counted between two and nine times.

The rearrangement joins TRBV13 to TRBJ2-7; the D gene is possibly TRBD2 (5 bases). The sequencing input was PBMCs or T cells enriched from blood (not recorded which). The TCR was taken from a middle-aged man who had recovered from COVID-19. In nucleotides, the CDR3 is TGTGCCAGCAGCAATAAGCGGAGCTCCTACGAGCAGTACTTC. Translating it yields CASSNKRSSYEQYF.